Listed below are T cell receptor beta chains from one sample, sequenced in a study of T-cell reconstitution after alpha-beta-depleted transplantation in children. TCRdb passed the PCR reads through MiXCR, listing each CDR3 protein once. The sample records almost 500,000 distinct CDR3 sequences, around 13% being singletons. The input for sequencing was PBMCs from the stem cell graft donor, taken from the stem cell graft. These receptor sequences come from a human donor who donated a stem cell graft to a child with combined immunodeficiency. The CDR3 runs from the conserved cysteine through the conserved F or W. The order of the fields is D gene, J gene, clone size, V gene, CDR3 DNA, CDR3 protein. A D gene is named only where the DNA matches it firmly. Where a row states a size, it is once, few, many or the class of an expanded clone; other rows omit it.

- | TRBJ2-3 | few | TRBV29-1 | TGCAGCGTGGAGGGTGAAACGGCTTCAGATACGCAGTATTTT | CSVEGETASDTQYF
- | TRBJ1-1 | - | TRBV12-3/TRBV12-4 | TGTGCCACCTCTCATCCCGGCCTTCAAAGGGCTTTCTTT | CATSHPGLQRAFF
- | TRBJ2-3 | many | TRBV29-1 | TGCAGCAGCTTCATTTTCACAGATACGCAGTATTTT | CSSFIFTDTQYF
TRBD2 | TRBJ2-1 | few | TRBV18 | TGTGCCAGCTCGCCAATAGCGGGGGCCCACAATGAGCAGTTCTTC | CASSPIAGAHNEQFF
TRBD2 | TRBJ2-7 | few | TRBV5-5 | TGTGCCAGCAGCCCTGACGGGACTACCCACTACGAGCAGTACTTC | CASSPDGTTHYEQYF
TRBD1 | TRBJ1-1 | - | TRBV24-1 | TGTGCCACCAGTGATGGTCAGGGGGTTGAAGCTTTCTTT | CATSDGQGVEAFF
- | TRBJ1-6 | few | TRBV6-1 | TGTGCCAGCAGTGAAGACAGGGACTCACCCCTCCACTTT | CASSEDRDSPLHF
TRBD1 | TRBJ2-1 | many | TRBV10-3 | TGTGCCACCCGGGACAGTGGAAATGAGCAGTTCTTC | CATRDSGNEQFF
- | TRBJ2-2 | - | TRBV15 | TGTGCCACCAGCAGATATGCCTTCGACGGCGGGGAGCTGTTTTTT | CATSRYAFDGGELFF
- | TRBJ2-3 | many | TRBV5-1 | TGCGCCAGCAGCCCGGGACCGGGAGTCACAGATACGCAGTATTTT | CASSPGPGVTDTQYF
- | TRBJ2-5 | - | TRBV5-6 | TGTGCCAGCAGCTTGAAGGGGTCACAAGAGACCCAGTACTTC | CASSLKGSQETQYF
- | TRBJ2-7 | many | TRBV9 | TGTGCCAGCAGCGTAGACGGGTACGGCTCCTACGAGCAGTACTTC | CASSVDGYGSYEQYF
TRBD2 | TRBJ2-1 | - | TRBV19 | TGTGCCAGTAGTATAGGGCGGGAGTCCTACAATGAGCAGTTCTTC | CASSIGRESYNEQFF
TRBD1 | TRBJ1-4 | - | TRBV4-2 | TGTGCCAGCAGCCATATCGGGACAGCGAATGAAAAACTGTTTTTT | CASSHIGTANEKLFF
TRBD2 | TRBJ2-4 | few | TRBV12-3/TRBV12-4 | TGTGCCAGCAGTTTTGACTCGGGGGGCAAAAACATTCAGTACTTC | CASSFDSGGKNIQYF
- | TRBJ1-2 | many | TRBV12-3/TRBV12-4 | TGTGCCAGCAGTTACGGGACAACTCCCGATACTAACTATGGCTACACCTTC | CASSYGTTPDTNYGYTF
- | TRBJ2-1 | few | TRBV20-1 | TGCAGTGCTAGAGATCCTGGGAGCGATTGGGATGAGCAGTTCTTC | CSARDPGSDWDEQFF
TRBD2 | TRBJ2-5 | - | TRBV7-6 | TGTGCCAGCAGCTTAGACGGGACTAGCCTCCAAGAGACCCAGTACTTC | CASSLDGTSLQETQYF
- | TRBJ1-4 | - | TRBV7-9 | TGTGCCAGCAGATACCTAGGCGGGGAAAAACTGTTTTTT | CASRYLGGEKLFF
- | TRBJ1-5 | few | TRBV7-8 | TGTGCCAGCAGCTTAAATCGTCAGGGCAATCAGCCCCAGCATTTT | CASSLNRQGNQPQHF
- | TRBJ2-1 | many | TRBV29-1 | TGCAGCGTTGAAAGCGCCGCCGAGAGCTCCTACAATGAGCAGTTCTTC | CSVESAAESSYNEQFF
TRBD2 | TRBJ2-3 | - | TRBV7-2 | TGTGCCAGCAGCTTAGGTGTGGGACTAGCGGGAGCGGATACGCAGTATTTT | CASSLGVGLAGADTQYF
TRBD2 | TRBJ2-3 | - | TRBV5-6 | TGTGCCAGCAGCTTGTTAAGCGGGGGGACAGATACGCAGTATTTT | CASSLLSGGTDTQYF
TRBD2 | TRBJ2-7 | - | TRBV11-2 | TGTGCCAGCAGCTATACTAGCGGGAGTTACGAGCAGTACTTC | CASSYTSGSYEQYF
- | TRBJ2-1 | many | TRBV7-9 | TGTGCCAGCAGTTGCTGCGGGCTAAATGAGCAGTTCTTC | CASSCCGLNEQFF
TRBD1 | TRBJ2-5 | many | TRBV24-1 | TGTGCCACCAGTGATACCCTCGACAGGGTCTTGGAGACCCAGTACTTC | CATSDTLDRVLETQYF
- | TRBJ2-1 | few | TRBV30 | TGTGCCCATACCTCAGGGGCTGAGCAGTTCTTC | CAHTSGAEQFF
- | TRBJ1-1 | few | TRBV21-1 | TGTGCCAGCGACACAACACGGCATGAAGCTTTCTTT | CASDTTRHEAFF